A single sample is the source of the 23 T cell receptor beta chains below, sequenced in a study of T cells in women clearing cervical HPV infection. Repertoires were generated with immunoSEQ multiplex PCR, while TCRdb's copy carries only in-frame clones and drops some. Seen in this sample are roughly 30,000 clones; the ten most common clones hold approximately 7.8%. The specimen was blood buffy coat. Receptors were obtained from a woman aged 18 to 75 with a cervical HPV16 infection that either progressed to CIN3+ or cleared (not recorded which).

On this clone: The read comes to an end 3 residues before the CDR3 does, leaving the germline J gene to fill in the end. The rearrangement uses TRBV20-1 and TRBJ1-1; 9 nucleotides align to TRBD1. The CDR3 is made up of 17 amino acids. Germline V gene sequence: CDR1 DFQATT, CDR2 SNEGSKA (reference sequence). Unmatched junction bases numbered 11, after V lost 3 bases and J lost 0 bases. The CDR3: CSARGRDRDYLNTEAFF. Incomplete CDR3 DNA: TGCAGTGCTAGGGGGAGGGACAGGGATTATTTGAACACTGAA.

With respect to this clone: The CDR3 end is not reached by the read, which stops 3 residues before it; the germline J gene fills it in. The chain links TRBV3-1 (or the pseudogene TRBV3-2) to TRBJ2-3; D perhaps matches TRBD2 (6 bases). V was clipped by 6 bases and J by 2 bases, with 12 bases between them. The CDR3 has 14 residues. Germline V CDR1 and CDR2: LGHDT, YNNKEL (reference sequence). The sequenced part of the CDR3 DNA is TGTGCCAGCAGACCCAGCGGGCTCACAGATACG. This encodes CASRPSGLTDT. The full CDR3 sequence reads CASRPSGLTDTQYF.

With respect to this clone: The sequenced fragment ends 3 residues before the CDR3 boundary, so the rest is inferred from the germline J gene. The J gene is TRBJ2-1, the V gene TRBV20-1; 11 nucleotides line up with TRBD1. Trimming removed 6 bases from V and 9 bases from J; junction bases left unmatched: 10. CDR3 length: 14 amino acids. The V gene's germline CDR1 is DFQATT and CDR2 SNEGSKA (reference sequence). The CDR3 bases that were read are TGCAGTGCGATCAAGGACAGGGGGCTCGGTGAG. The encoded protein is CSAIKDRGLGE. The CDR3, in full, reads CSAIKDRGLGEQFF.

About this clone itself: The read terminates 3 residues before the CDR3 end, so the remaining end is supplied by the germline J gene. The chain links TRBV7-9 to TRBJ1-1; possible D gene TRBD1, 6 bases. Germline-derived CDR1 and CDR2 are SEHNR and FQNEAQ (reference sequence). The length of the CDR3 is 14 residues. V lost 2 bases, J lost 0 bases, and 7 bases lay in between. The chain's CDR3 is CASSLQGMNTEAFF. The DNA read from the CDR3 is TGTGCCAGCAGCTTACAGGGGATGAACACTGAA.

Concerning this clone itself: The read stops 3 residues short of the end of the CDR3; the missing end is completed from the germline J gene. This chain connects TRBV6-1 to TRBJ1-2; D unresolved. Germline V gene data show CDR1 as MNHNS and CDR2 as SASEGT. This CDR3 region has 15 residues. Between the trimmed V and J ends, which lost 2 bases and 0 bases, there was a span of 10 bases. The sequenced CDR3 bases are TGTGCCAGCAGTGAACATGGCAGTTCTAACTATGGC. Amino acids: CASSEHGSSNYG. The CDR3 in its entirety is CASSEHGSSNYGYTF.

Of note for this clone: The DNA ends 3 residues before the CDR3 does, and the rest of the CDR3 is filled in from the germline J gene. The J gene is TRBJ2-7, the V gene TRBV20-1, with 7 bases fitting TRBD1. The CDR3 is 13 amino acids. The germline CDR1 and CDR2 sequences are DFQATT and SNEGSKA (reference sequence). The V gene end was trimmed by 5 bases and the J gene end by 0 bases; junction bases not matched to a gene: 4. The covered CDR3 bases are TGCAGTGCTCACAGGGGCCGCTCCTACGAG. Translation gives CSAHRGRSYE. The CDR3 in its entirety is CSAHRGRSYEQYF.

Comment on this clone: The CDR3 end lies 3 residues beyond the end of the read and is filled in from the germline J gene. The chain recombines TRBV5-1 with TRBJ2-7, with D perhaps matching TRBD1 (5 bases). The germline V gene encodes CDR1 SGHRS and CDR2 YFSETQ. The CDR3 is 15 amino acids. V lost 4 bases and J lost 4, with 18 bases in between. CDR3: CASSVGLNQGYEQYF. The CDR3 DNA, read in part, is TGCGCCAGCAGCGTCGGTCTGAACCAGGGTTACGAG.

About this clone: The CDR3 goes on 3 residues after the read ends, and that part is filled in from the germline J gene. J is TRBJ2-3 and V is TRBV7-9; 8 bases fit TRBD1. The CDR3 has 15 residues. The germline V gene encodes CDR1 SEHNR and CDR2 FQNEAQ (reference sequence). Trimming removed 5 bases from V and 0 bases from J; junction bases left unmatched: 4. CDR3 sequence: CASSLQGGSTDTQYF. CDR3 bases read: TGTGCCAGCAGCCTACAGGGGGGTAGCACAGATACG.

Of note for this clone: Coverage ceases 3 residues before the CDR3 finishes, and the germline J gene fills in the end. The chain has TRBV28 and TRBJ1-2; 9 nucleotides line up with TRBD1. The CDR3 covers 14 residues. The germline V gene encodes CDR1 MDHEN and CDR2 SYDVKM. J gave up 4 bases and V 8 bases, and 8 bases lay outside the gene matches. The CDR3 is CASDTGGASYGYTF. The DNA read from the CDR3 is TGTGCCAGCGATACAGGGGGCGCTTCCTATGGC.

For this clone: Coverage ceases 3 residues before the CDR3 finishes, and the germline J gene fills in the end. This chain uses TRBV28 with TRBJ1-1, with TRBD1 identical over 11 bases. Looked up from germline, CDR1 is MDHEN and CDR2 is SYDVKM. The trim removed 8 bases at V and 5 bases at J, leaving 16 bases unmatched. The CDR3 loop spans 17 amino acids. CDR3 bases read: TGTGCCAGCGGTGGGACAGGGGGAATTGGAGGAGGTACTGAA. This codes for CASGGTGGIGGGTE. The whole CDR3 protein is CASGGTGGIGGGTEAFF. Complete variable domain (other parts from reference TRBV28 and TRBJ1-1): DVKVTQSSRYLVKRTGEKVFLECVQDMDHENMFWYRQDPGLGLRLIYFSYDVKMKEKGDIPEGYSVSREKKERFSLILESASTNQTSMYLCASGGTGGIGGGTEAFFGQGTRLTVV.

About this clone: The read finishes 3 residues shy of the CDR3 end, and the germline J gene is used to complete it. The chain links TRBV14 to TRBJ1-1, with D hard to call. Germline CDR1 and CDR2: SGHDN and FVKESK. Trimming removed 0 bases at V and 4 bases at J, with 12 bases between. This CDR3 region has 15 residues. The chain's CDR3 is CASSQEYGEATEAFF. CDR3 DNA (partial): TGTGCCAGCAGCCAAGAATACGGGGAGGCCACTGAA.

In the case of this clone: The read terminates 3 residues ahead of where the CDR3 ends, so the germline J gene completes it. V usage is TRBV2 and J usage is TRBJ2-1, with TRBD2 matching 8 bases. CDR3 length: 13 amino acids. Germline loops: CDR1 SNHLY, CDR2 FYNNEI. The V gene end was trimmed by 6 bases and the J gene end by 2 bases; junction bases not matched to a gene: 0. The CDR3 is CASRGLAYNEQFF. Partial CDR3 DNA: TGTGCCAGCAGGGGACTAGCCTACAATGAG. Full variable domain (rest looked up from reference TRBV2 and TRBJ2-1): EPEVTQTPSHQVTQMGQEVILRCVPISNHLYFYWYRQILGQKVEFLVSFYNNEISEKSEIFDDQFSVERPDGSNFTLKIRSTKLEDSAMYFCASRGLAYNEQFFGPGTRLTVL.

Comment on this clone: The read ends 3 residues before the CDR3 terminus; that terminus is restored from the germline J gene. The chain combines TRBV19 with TRBJ1-2; D possibly corresponds to TRBD1 (5 bases). Germline V gene data show CDR1 as LNHDA and CDR2 as SQIVND (reference sequence). The CDR3 is 14 amino acids. CDR3 sequence: CASSKRSRDYDYTF. The CDR3 DNA, read in part, is TGTGCCAGTAGTAAGCGGTCCAGGGACTACGAC. Full variable domain (remainder filled in from reference TRBV19 and TRBJ1-2): DGGITQSPKYLFRKEGQNVTLSCEQNLNHDAMYWYRQDPGQGLRLIYYSQIVNDFQKGDIAEGYSVSREKKESFPLTVTSAQKNPTAFYLCASSKRSRDYDYTFGSGTRLTVV.

With regard to this clone: The read ends 3 residues early relative to the CDR3; the germline J gene fills the gap. This chain connects TRBV5-1 to TRBJ1-1; D perhaps matches TRBD1 (5 bases). This CDR3 is 14 amino acids long. Trimming removed 4 bases at V and 0 bases at J, with 10 bases between. Germline V gene sequence: CDR1 SGHRS, CDR2 YFSETQ. The CDR3 spells CASSPRQMNTEAFF. Incomplete CDR3 DNA: TGCGCCAGCAGCCCTCGACAGATGAACACTGAA.

As to this clone: The read comes to an end 3 residues before the CDR3 does, leaving the germline J gene to fill in the end. V is TRBV19 and J is TRBJ1-5, with TRBD1 identical over 8 bases. V lost 6 bases and J lost 4; bases outside the gene matches: 14. The CDR3 totals 17 residues. The germline V gene encodes CDR1 LNHDA and CDR2 SQIVND (reference sequence). Incomplete CDR3 DNA: TGTGCCAGTAGCCCCGACAGGGGTGGGGGACGAAATCAGCCC. Translation gives CASSPDRGGGRNQP. The full CDR3 protein reads CASSPDRGGGRNQPQHF.

About this clone: The CDR3 end falls 3 residues outside the read, so it is completed with the germline J gene. The chain couples TRBV19 to TRBJ1-5, with TRBD1 identical over 7 bases. The CDR3 spans 14 residues. After removal of 5 bases from V and 7 bases from J, the junction contained 8 bases not matched to a gene. Germline CDR1 and CDR2: LNHDA and SQIVND (reference sequence). The sequenced CDR3 bases are TGTGCCAGTAGTTTCCTCGGACAGGCCCAGCCC. Residues: CASSFLGQAQP. In full, the CDR3 is CASSFLGQAQPQHF.

With regard to this clone: The read terminates 3 residues ahead of where the CDR3 ends, so the germline J gene completes it. The V gene is TRBV7-2, the J gene TRBJ2-1, with TRBD2 identical over 10 bases. Germline V gene sequence: CDR1 SGHTA, CDR2 FQGNSA. The CDR3 runs 15 residues. V was clipped by 4 bases and J by 4 bases; unmatched bases: 4. The part of the CDR3 DNA that was read is TGTGCCAGCAGCTCCGATAGCGGGAGGTACAATGAG. It codes for CASSSDSGRYNE. The entire CDR3 protein reads CASSSDSGRYNEQFF.

Comments on this clone: The read stops 3 residues short of the end of the CDR3; the missing end is completed from the germline J gene. The V call is TRBV6-1, the J call TRBJ1-1; no reliable D call. The CDR3 is made up of 12 amino acids. From germline, CDR1 is MNHNS and CDR2 SASEGT. CDR3 sequence: CASSERLAQAFF. The covered CDR3 bases are TGTGCCAGCAGTGAGCGACTAGCGCAA.

In the case of this clone: The CDR3 end is not reached by the read, which stops 3 residues before it; the germline J gene fills it in. The genes are TRBV10-3 and TRBJ1-5, with D maybe TRBD1 (5 bases). Germline-derived CDR1 and CDR2 are ENHRY and SYGVKD. Deletions cut 3 bases from V and 6 bases from J, with 12 bases between. The CDR3 loop spans 14 amino acids. The CDR3 spells CAISDGGSIQPQHF. Partial CDR3 DNA: TGTGCCATCAGTGATGGGGGGTCGATTCAGCCC.

In the case of this clone: The DNA ends 3 residues before the CDR3 does, and the rest of the CDR3 is filled in from the germline J gene. The chain combines TRBV6-2 or TRBV6-3 with TRBJ2-1; D is uncertain. Germline lookup yields CDR1 MNHEY and CDR2 SVGEGT. V lost 2 bases, J lost 7 bases, and 12 bases lay in between. The CDR3 covers 14 residues. CDR3 in amino acids: CASSYGPTRNEQFF. Partial CDR3 DNA: TGTGCCAGCAGTTACGGGCCCACACGGAATGAG.

About this clone itself: The CDR3 is cut off 3 residues early in the read; its end comes from the germline J gene. The chain uses TRBV19 and TRBJ1-1; possible D gene TRBD1, 5 bases. Deletions cut 10 bases from V and 4 bases from J, with 16 bases between. The V gene's germline CDR1 is LNHDA and CDR2 SQIVND (reference sequence). The CDR3 has 13 amino acids. The chain's CDR3 is CATALQVSTEAFF. CDR3 DNA, as far as it was read: TGTGCCACCGCCCTACAGGTTAGCACTGAA.

Of note for this clone: The read finishes 3 residues shy of the CDR3 end, and the germline J gene is used to complete it. The rearrangement uses TRBV5-1 and TRBJ1-2; perhaps TRBD1 as D (6 bases). The germline gives CDR1 SGHRS, CDR2 YFSETQ. This CDR3 has 14 amino acids. V was trimmed by 0 bases and J by 6 bases, leaving 12 bases between them. CDR3 DNA (partial): TGCGCCAGCAGCTTGGGTGCGGGGGGCGATGGC. Amino acid sequence: CASSLGAGGDG. The whole CDR3 protein reads CASSLGAGGDGYTF.

About this clone: The read ends 3 residues early relative to the CDR3; the germline J gene fills the gap. This chain joins TRBV5-1 and TRBJ2-7, with TRBD1 identical over 7 bases. CDR1 and CDR2 from the germline V gene are SGHRS and YFSETQ. Unmatched junction bases numbered 2, after V lost 2 bases and J lost 3 bases. This CDR3 contains 13 residues. CDR3 protein: CASSLRTGYEQYF. The sequenced CDR3 bases are TGCGCCAGCAGCTTACGGACAGGCTACGAG.